This T cell receptor beta chain was obtained from a study of long-term antiretroviral therapy in people with HIV. Study-wide results and caveats: Those clones which expanded before ART made up the dominant part of the repertoire at all time points.

For this clone: Its antigen is not known.

Samples were assayed with immunoSEQ v3.0 at survey level. The table came from immunoSEQ multiplex PCR; TCRdb's copy has only in-frame clones and leaves some out. This sample has about 8,800 clones, with about 69% found just once. Between the trimmed V and J ends, which lost 1 base and 5 bases, there was a span of 6 bases. The CDR3 is 12 amino acids. The germline V gene has CDR1 SGHNT and CDR2 YENEEA. The sequences come from unsorted PBMCs, collected 1.8 years before starting antiretroviral therapy. The receptor was derived from a man between 40 and 49 years old with HIV. The gene calls are TRBV11-3 and TRBJ2-7; D not resolved. The CDR3 reads CASSLGNNEQYF. The CDR3 bases are TGTGCCAGCAGCTTAGGGAACAACGAGCAGTACTTC.